Described below is a single TCR beta chain sequence and its context. The antigen is undetermined. These data are taken from a study of shared clonotypes between healthy human individuals. Study findings and constraints: Rarefaction gave evidence that sorted-subset sequencing remained incomplete despite large depth. Few donors limited the genetic and exposure-history diversity represented.

Donation came from healthy HIV-negative adults that had no recent acute infections or vaccinations. All donors were Caucasian adults living in Nashville, Tennessee. The CDR3 loop spans 15 amino acids. Trimming cost V 4 bases and J 8 bases, with 18 bases left between them. Looked up from germline, CDR1 is MNHEY and CDR2 is SVGAGI. Libraries were prepared by immunoSEQ multiplex PCR; TCRdb keeps only in-frame clonotypes and omits some of them. Of 2 million to 3 million clones in the sample, roughly 93% were seen once. Specimen: naive CD4+ T cells from PBMCs. The subset: CD45RA+ positively selected. The clonotype comes from a man between 18 and 29 years old in good health. Some clones in this sample may be carry-over from other donors' samples. This chain uses TRBV6-5 with TRBJ2-1; perhaps TRBD2 as D (5 bases). CDR3 sequence: CASSSPWAPGDEQFF. The DNA for the CDR3 is TGTGCCAGCAGTTCCCCCTGGGCACCCGGGGATGAGCAGTTCTTC.